Listed below are T cell receptor beta chains from one sample, sequenced in a study of shared clonotypes between healthy human individuals. The table came from immunoSEQ multiplex PCR; TCRdb's copy has only in-frame clones and leaves some out. The sample lists 600,000 or so clones, roughly 95% occurring once. Specimen: naive CD8+ T cells sorted from blood. The receptors here all came from a woman aged 30 to 39 in good health. The CDR3 runs from the conserved cysteine through the conserved F or W. A D gene is named only where the DNA matches it firmly. Only part of the rows carry a size: once, few, many, or a class if the clone is expanded.

TRBJ2-7 | . | TRBD2 | TRBV19 | CASSIKRDSYEQYF | TGTGCCAGTAGTATCAAGCGGGACTCCTACGAGCAGTACTTC
TRBJ2-7 | . | TRBD2 | TRBV28 | CASSRLAGATYEQYF | TGTGCCAGCAGCAGGCTAGCGGGAGCCACCTACGAGCAGTACTTC
TRBJ2-7 | . | TRBD1 | TRBV28 | CASSFLRQGLYEQYF | TGTGCCAGCAGTTTCCTGCGACAGGGGCTCTACGAGCAGTACTTC
TRBJ2-1 | . | . | TRBV11-2 | CASSGWEDYNEQFF | TGTGCCAGCAGTGGATGGGAAGACTACAATGAGCAGTTCTTC
TRBJ1-1 | . | TRBD1 | TRBV6-5 | CASRGTANTEAFF | TGTGCCAGCAGGGGGACAGCGAACACTGAAGCTTTCTTT
TRBJ2-7 | . | TRBD2 | TRBV27 | CASSQGTSGSWEQYF | TGTGCCAGCAGTCAAGGGACTAGCGGGAGTTGGGAGCAGTACTTC
TRBJ2-3 | . | . | TRBV18 | CASSPPVTADTQYF | TGTGCCAGCTCACCACCGGTGACCGCGGATACGCAGTATTTT
TRBJ2-7 | . | TRBD2 | TRBV7-2 | CASSSALAGTTSYEQYF | TGTGCCAGCAGCTCAGCACTAGCGGGTACAACCTCCTACGAGCAGTACTTC
TRBJ1-2 | . | TRBD1 | TRBV27 | CASSTTGRSLYGYTF | TGTGCCAGCAGTACGACAGGGAGGAGTCTTTATGGCTACACCTTC
TRBJ2-4 | . | . | TRBV10-2 | CASSEGFAKNIQYF | TGCGCCAGCAGTGAGGGGTTTGCCAAAAACATTCAGTACTTC
TRBJ1-1 | few | . | TRBV19 | CASSIGKTEAFF | TGTGCCAGTAGTATAGGGAAAACTGAAGCTTTCTTT
TRBJ1-5 | . | . | TRBV21-1 | CASSKAPVALSNQPQHF | TGTGCCAGCAGCAAAGCTCCGGTCGCCCTTAGCAATCAGCCCCAGCATTTT
TRBJ2-1 | . | TRBD2 | TRBV28 | CASSVLAGRGEQFF | TGTGCCAGCAGCGTACTAGCGGGACGAGGGGAGCAGTTCTTC
TRBJ2-1 | . | TRBD1 | TRBV28 | CASRPSTTGVSPYNEQFF | TGTGCCAGCAGACCCTCCACTACAGGGGTTTCTCCCTACAATGAGCAGTTCTTC